This TCR beta chain originates from a study of shared clonotypes between healthy human individuals. The study's findings and limits: Collection of samples was limited to blood; tissue repertoires likely differ.

The CDR3 is 16 residues long. CDR1 is KGHSH, CDR2 LQKENI, per germline. The ends lost 4 bases at V and 1 base at J; junction bases unmatched: 7. Donors were healthy HIV-negative adults without recent acute infections or vaccinations. Each subset's genomic DNA was shared equally among a number of immunoSEQ plates. Sequencing used immunoSEQ multiplex PCR; TCRdb keeps in-frame clones, though not all of them. This table has about 2.3 million clones, about 90% appearing once. With regard to this clone: Its cognate antigen is unknown.

The clonotype comes from a man between 18 and 29 years old in good health. Some clones in this sample may be carry-over from other donors' samples. Sequencing input: naive CD4+ T cells from PBMCs. Regarding subset: CD45RA+ positively selected. The chain is built from TRBV18 and TRBJ2-3; 8 bases agree with TRBD1. CDR3 DNA sequence: TGTGCCAGCTCACAGCAAACAGGGGGACGCACAGATACGCAGTATTTT. This translates into CASSQQTGGRTDTQYF.